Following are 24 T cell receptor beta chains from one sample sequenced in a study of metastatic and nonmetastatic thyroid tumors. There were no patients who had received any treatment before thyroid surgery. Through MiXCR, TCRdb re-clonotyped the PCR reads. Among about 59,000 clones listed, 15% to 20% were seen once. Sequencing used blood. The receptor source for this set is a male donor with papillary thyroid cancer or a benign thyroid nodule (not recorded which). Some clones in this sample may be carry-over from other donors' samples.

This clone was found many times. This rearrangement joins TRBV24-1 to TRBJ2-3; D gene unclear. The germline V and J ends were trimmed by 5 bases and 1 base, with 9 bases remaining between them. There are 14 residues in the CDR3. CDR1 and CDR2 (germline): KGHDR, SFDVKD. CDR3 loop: CATSGSSRTDTQYF. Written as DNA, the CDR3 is TGTGCCACCAGTGGGAGCTCCCGCACAGATACGCAGTATTTT.

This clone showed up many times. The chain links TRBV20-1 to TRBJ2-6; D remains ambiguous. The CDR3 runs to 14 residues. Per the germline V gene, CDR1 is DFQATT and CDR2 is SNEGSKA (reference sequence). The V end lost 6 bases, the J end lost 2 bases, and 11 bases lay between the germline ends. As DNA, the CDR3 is TGCAGTGCGAACCAACAACCTGGGGCCAACGTCCTGACTTTC. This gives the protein CSANQQPGANVLTF.

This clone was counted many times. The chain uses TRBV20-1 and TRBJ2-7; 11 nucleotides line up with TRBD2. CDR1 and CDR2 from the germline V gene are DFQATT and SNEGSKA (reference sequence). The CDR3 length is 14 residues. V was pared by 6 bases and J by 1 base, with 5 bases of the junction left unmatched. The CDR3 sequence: CSAIGLAGSYEQYF. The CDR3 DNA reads TGCAGTGCCATTGGACTAGCGGGTTCCTACGAGCAGTACTTC.

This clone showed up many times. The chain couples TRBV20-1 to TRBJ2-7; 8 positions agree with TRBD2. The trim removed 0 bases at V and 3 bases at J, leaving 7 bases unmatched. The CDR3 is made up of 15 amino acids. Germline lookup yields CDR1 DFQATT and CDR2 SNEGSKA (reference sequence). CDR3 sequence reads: CSARDNREGHYEQYV. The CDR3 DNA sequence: TGCAGTGCTAGAGATAACCGGGAGGGACACTACGAGCAGTACGTC.

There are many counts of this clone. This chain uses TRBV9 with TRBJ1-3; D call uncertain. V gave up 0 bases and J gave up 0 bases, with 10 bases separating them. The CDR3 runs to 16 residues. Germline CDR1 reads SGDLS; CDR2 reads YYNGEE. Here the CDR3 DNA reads TGTGCCAGCAGCGTAGCTTTGGCAGCCTCTGGAAACACCATATATTTT. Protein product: CASSVALAASGNTIYF. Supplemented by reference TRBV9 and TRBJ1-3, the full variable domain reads DSGVTQTPKHLITATGQRVTLRCSPRSGDLSVYWYQQSLDQGLQFLIQYYNGEERAKGNILERFSAQQFPDLHSELNLSSLELGDSALYFCASSVALAASGNTIYFGEGSWLTVV.

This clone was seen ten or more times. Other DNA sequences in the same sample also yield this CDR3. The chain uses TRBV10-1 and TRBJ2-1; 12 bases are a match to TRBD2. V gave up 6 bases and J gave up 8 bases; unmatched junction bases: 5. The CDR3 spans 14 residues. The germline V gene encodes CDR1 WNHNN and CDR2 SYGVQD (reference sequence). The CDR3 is CASRLAGGRDEQFF. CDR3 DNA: TGCGCCAGCAGGCTAGCGGGAGGGCGGGATGAGCAGTTCTTC.

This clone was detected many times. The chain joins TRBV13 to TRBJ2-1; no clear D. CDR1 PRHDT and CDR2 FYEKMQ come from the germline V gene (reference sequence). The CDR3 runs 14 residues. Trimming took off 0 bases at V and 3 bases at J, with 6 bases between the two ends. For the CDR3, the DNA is TGTGCCAGCAGCTTAGGAGCTAGCTACAATGAGCAGTTCTTC. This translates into CASSLGASYNEQFF.

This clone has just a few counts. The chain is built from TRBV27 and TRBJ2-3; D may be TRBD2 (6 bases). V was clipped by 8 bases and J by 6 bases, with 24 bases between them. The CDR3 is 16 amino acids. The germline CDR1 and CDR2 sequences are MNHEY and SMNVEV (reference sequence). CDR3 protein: CASYPATGVSTDTQYF. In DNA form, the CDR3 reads TGTGCCAGCTACCCCGCCACGGGGGTGTCCACGGATACGCAGTATTTT.

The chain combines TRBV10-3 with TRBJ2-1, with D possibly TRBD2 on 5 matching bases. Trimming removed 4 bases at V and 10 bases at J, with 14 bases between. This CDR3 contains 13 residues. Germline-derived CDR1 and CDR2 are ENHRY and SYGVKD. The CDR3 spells CAISAGRGWEQFF. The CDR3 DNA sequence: TGTGCCATCAGTGCTGGGAGAGGGTGGGAGCAGTTCTTC.

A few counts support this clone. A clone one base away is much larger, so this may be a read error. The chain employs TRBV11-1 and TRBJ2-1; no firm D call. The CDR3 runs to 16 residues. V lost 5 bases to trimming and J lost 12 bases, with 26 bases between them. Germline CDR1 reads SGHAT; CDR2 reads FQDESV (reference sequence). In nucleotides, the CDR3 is TGTGCCAGCAGCCATCCCACCTGGACGGGTCATCTGGGGCAGTTCTTC. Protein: CASSHPTWTGHLGQFF.

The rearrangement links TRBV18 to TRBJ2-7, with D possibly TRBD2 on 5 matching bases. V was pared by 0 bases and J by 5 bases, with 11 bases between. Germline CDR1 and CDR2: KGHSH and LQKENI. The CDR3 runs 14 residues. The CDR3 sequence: CASSPPASRNEQYF. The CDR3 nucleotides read TGTGCCAGCTCACCACCAGCTAGCCGCAACGAGCAGTACTTC.

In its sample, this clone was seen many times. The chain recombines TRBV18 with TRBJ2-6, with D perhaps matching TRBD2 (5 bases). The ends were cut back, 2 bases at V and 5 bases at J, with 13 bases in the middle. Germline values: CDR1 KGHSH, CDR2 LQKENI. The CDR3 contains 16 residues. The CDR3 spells CASSPLVRARANVLTF. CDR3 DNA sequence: TGTGCCAGCTCACCATTGGTGCGGGCGCGGGCCAACGTCCTGACTTTC.

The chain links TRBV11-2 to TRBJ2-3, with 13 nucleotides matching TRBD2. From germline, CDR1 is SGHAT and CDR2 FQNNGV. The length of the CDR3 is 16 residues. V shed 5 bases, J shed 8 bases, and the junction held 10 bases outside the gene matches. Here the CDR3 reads CASSGVLAGGSATQYF. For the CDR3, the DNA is TGTGCCAGCAGCGGGGTACTAGCGGGAGGGTCCGCTACGCAGTATTTT.

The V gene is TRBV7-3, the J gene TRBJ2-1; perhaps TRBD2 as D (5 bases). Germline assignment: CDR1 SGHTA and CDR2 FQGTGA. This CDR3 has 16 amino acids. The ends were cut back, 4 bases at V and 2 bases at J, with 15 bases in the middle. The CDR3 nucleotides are TGTGCCAGCAGCTCATTTCCAGCGGAGGCCTACAATGAGCAGTTCTTC. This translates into CASSSFPAEAYNEQFF. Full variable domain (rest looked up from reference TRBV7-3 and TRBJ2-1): GAGVSQTPSNKVTEKGKYVELRCDPISGHTALYWYRQSLGQGPEFLIYFQGTGAADDSGLPNDRFFAVRPEGSVSTLKIQRTERGDSAVYLCASSSFPAEAYNEQFFGPGTRLTVL.

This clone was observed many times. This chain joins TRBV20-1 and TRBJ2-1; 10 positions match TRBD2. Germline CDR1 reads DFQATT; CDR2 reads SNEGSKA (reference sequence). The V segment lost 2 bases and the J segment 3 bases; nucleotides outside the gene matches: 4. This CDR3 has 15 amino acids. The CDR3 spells CSARSSGRDYNEQFF. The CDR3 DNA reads TGCAGTGCTAGATCGAGCGGGAGGGACTACAATGAGCAGTTCTTC.

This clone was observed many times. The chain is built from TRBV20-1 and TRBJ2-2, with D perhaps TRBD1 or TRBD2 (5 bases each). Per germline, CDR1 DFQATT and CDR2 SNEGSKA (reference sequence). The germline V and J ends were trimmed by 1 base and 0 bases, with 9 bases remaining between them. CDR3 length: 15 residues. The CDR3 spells CSARAGTANTGELFF. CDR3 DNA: TGCAGTGCTAGAGCCGGGACGGCGAACACCGGGGAGCTGTTTTTT.

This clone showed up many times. The DNA of the CDR3 is TGTGCCAGCAGCTTACAGGGGGCGAGCTCTGGAAACACCATATATTTT. Translated: CASSLQGASSGNTIYF. The chain is built from TRBV11-2 and TRBJ1-3, with 8 bases identical to TRBD1. This CDR3 has 16 amino acids. Germline loops: CDR1 SGHAT, CDR2 FQNNGV. V lost 2 bases to trimming and J lost 0 bases; unmatched junction nucleotides: 3.

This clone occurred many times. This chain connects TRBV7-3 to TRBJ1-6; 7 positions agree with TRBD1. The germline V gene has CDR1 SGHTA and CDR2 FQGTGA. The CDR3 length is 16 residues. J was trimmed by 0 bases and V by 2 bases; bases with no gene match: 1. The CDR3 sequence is CASSLGDSSYNSPLHF. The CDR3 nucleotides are TGTGCCAGCAGCTTAGGGGACAGCTCCTATAATTCACCCCTCCACTTT.

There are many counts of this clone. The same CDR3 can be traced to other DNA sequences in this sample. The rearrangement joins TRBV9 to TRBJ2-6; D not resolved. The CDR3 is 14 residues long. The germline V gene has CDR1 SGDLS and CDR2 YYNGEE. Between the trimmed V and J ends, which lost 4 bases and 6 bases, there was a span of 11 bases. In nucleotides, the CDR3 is TGTGCCAGCAGCCCCTATCTTGAGGCCAACGTCCTGACTTTC. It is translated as CASSPYLEANVLTF.

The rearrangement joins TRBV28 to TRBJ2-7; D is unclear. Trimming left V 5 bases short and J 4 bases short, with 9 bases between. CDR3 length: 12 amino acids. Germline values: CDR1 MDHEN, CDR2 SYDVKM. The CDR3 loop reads CASSPIRYEQYF. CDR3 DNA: TGTGCCAGCAGTCCCATCAGGTACGAGCAGTACTTC.

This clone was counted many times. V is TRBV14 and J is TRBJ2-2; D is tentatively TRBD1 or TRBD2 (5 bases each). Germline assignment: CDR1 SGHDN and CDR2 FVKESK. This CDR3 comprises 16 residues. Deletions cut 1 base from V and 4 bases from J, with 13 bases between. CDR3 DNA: TGTGCCAGCAGCCAAGGCTGGGGGATTCTCACCGGGGAGCTGTTTTTT. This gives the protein CASSQGWGILTGELFF.

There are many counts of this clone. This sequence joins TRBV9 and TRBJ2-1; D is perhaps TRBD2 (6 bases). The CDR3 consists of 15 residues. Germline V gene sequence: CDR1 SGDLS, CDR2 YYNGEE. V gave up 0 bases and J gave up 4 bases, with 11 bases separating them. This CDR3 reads CASSVEEGSYNEQFF. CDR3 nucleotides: TGTGCCAGCAGCGTAGAGGAGGGGTCTTACAATGAGCAGTTCTTC.

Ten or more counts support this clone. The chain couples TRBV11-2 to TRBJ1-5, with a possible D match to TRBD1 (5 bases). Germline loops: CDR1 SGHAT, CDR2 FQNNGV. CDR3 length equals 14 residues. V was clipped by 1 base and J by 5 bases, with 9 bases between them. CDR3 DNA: TGTGCCAGCAGCTTAGTTTCAGGGTATCAGCCCCAGCATTTT. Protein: CASSLVSGYQPQHF.

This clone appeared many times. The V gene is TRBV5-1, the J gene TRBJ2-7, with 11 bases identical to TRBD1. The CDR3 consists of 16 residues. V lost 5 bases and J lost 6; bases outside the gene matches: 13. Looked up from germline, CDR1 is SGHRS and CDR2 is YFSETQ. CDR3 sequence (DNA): TGCGCCAGCAGGAATCCAGGGACAGGGGGACTCGGCGAGCAGTACTTC. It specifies CASRNPGTGGLGEQYF. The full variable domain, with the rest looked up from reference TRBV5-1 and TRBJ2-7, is KAGVTQTPRYLIKTRGQQVTLSCSPISGHRSVSWYQQTPGQGLQFLFEYFSETQRNKGNFPGRFSGRQFSNSRSEMNVSTLELGDSALYLCASRNPGTGGLGEQYFGPGTRLTVT.